A single sample gave rise to the 9 T cell receptor beta chains below, sequenced in a study of blood T cell repertoires in COVID-19. Assay used: immunoSEQ multiplex PCR; TCRdb lists only in-frame clones, some missing. The data show roughly 100,000 clones, about 80% seen once. The sequenced material came from peripheral blood. The receptors stem from a woman between 70 and 85 years old with acute or convalescent COVID-19.

The chain has TRBV7-2 and TRBJ2-4, with TRBD1 matching over 8 bases. Per the germline V gene, CDR1 is SGHTA and CDR2 is FQGNSA. J lost 1 base, V lost 2 bases, and 7 bases had no gene match. The length of the CDR3 is 17 residues. For the CDR3, the DNA is TGTGCCAGCAGCTTATTCGAACAGGGGGTCGCCAAAAACATTCAGTACTTC. It specifies CASSLFEQGVAKNIQYF.

The chain employs TRBV21-1 and TRBJ2-7; the table's D call, TRBD2, was not checked against the DNA. TRBV21-1 has pseudogene status. This CDR3 spans 17 amino acids. The CDR3 sequence: CASKGPSGGLGSYEQYF. In DNA form, the CDR3 reads TGTGCCAGCAAAGGTCCTAGCGGGGGCCTCGGGTCCTACGAGCAGTACTTC.

The chain combines TRBV7-8 with TRBJ1-2, with a possible D match to TRBD1 (5 bases). This CDR3 comprises 16 residues. Trimming removed 2 bases at V and 0 bases at J, with 13 bases between. Germline V gene lookup returns CDR1 SGHVS and CDR2 FQNEAQ. The chain's CDR3 is CASSLLRQKANYGYTF. The DNA for the CDR3 is TGTGCCAGCAGCTTATTAAGACAGAAAGCTAACTATGGCTACACCTTC. The complete variable domain, with remaining parts taken from reference TRBV7-8 and TRBJ1-2, reads GAGVSQSPRYKVAKRGQDVALRCDPISGHVSLFWYQQALGQGPEFLTYFQNEAQLDKSGLPSDRFFAERPEGSVSTLKIQRTQQEDSAVYLCASSLLRQKANYGYTFGSGTRLTVV.

The chain has TRBV24-1 and TRBJ2-7; TRBD1 agrees at 7 bases. The CDR3 has 13 residues. J was trimmed by 2 bases and V by 6 bases; bases with no gene match: 3. Per the germline V gene, CDR1 is KGHDR and CDR2 is SFDVKD. The CDR3 DNA follows: TGTGCCACCAGTCCCCAGGGGGCCTACGAGCAGTACTTC. This gives the protein CATSPQGAYEQYF.

The chain couples TRBV19 to TRBJ1-5, with D unresolved. CDR1 and CDR2 from the germline V gene are LNHDA and SQIVND (reference sequence). The CDR3 is 15 residues long. Trimming stripped 0 bases from V and 3 bases from J, with 9 bases between. Written as DNA, the CDR3 is TGTGCCAGTAGTATAGAAGCATCGCTCAATCAGCCCCAGCATTTT. Its protein product is CASSIEASLNQPQHF.

The V call is TRBV24-1, the J call TRBJ2-3; maybe TRBD2 (5 bases). V lost 2 bases, J lost 2 bases, and 10 bases lay in between. The CDR3 is 15 residues long. The V gene's germline CDR1 is KGHDR and CDR2 SFDVKD. The CDR3 sequence: CATSDSSRPTDTQYF. In nucleotides, the CDR3 is TGTGCCACCAGTGATTCTAGCAGGCCCACAGATACGCAGTATTTT.

The chain uses TRBV5-4 and TRBJ1-2, with D uncertain. The CDR3 covers 13 residues. V lost 3 bases and J lost 6, with 12 bases in between. Germline V gene lookup returns CDR1 SGHNT and CDR2 YYREEE (reference sequence). CDR3 loop: CASSYLGGHGYTF. For the CDR3, the DNA is TGTGCCAGCAGCTATCTAGGAGGTCATGGCTACACCTTC.

The chain employs TRBV4-1 and TRBJ2-6, with a possible D match to TRBD2 (6 bases). This CDR3 contains 19 residues. V lost 0 bases and J lost 2, with 17 bases in between. Germline V gene lookup returns CDR1 MGHRA and CDR2 YSYEKL. CDR3 in amino acids: CASSQDPPGVKAGANVLTF. DNA of the CDR3: TGCGCCAGCAGCCAAGACCCCCCGGGGGTAAAGGCTGGGGCCAACGTCCTGACTTTC.

The chain couples TRBV6-2 or TRBV6-3 to TRBJ2-7; D not certain. From germline, CDR1 is MNHEY and CDR2 SVGEGT. The germline V and J ends were trimmed by 2 bases and 3 bases, with 5 bases remaining between them. This CDR3 is built from 12 residues. This CDR3 reads CASSYGLYEQYF. CDR3 nucleotide sequence: TGTGCCAGCAGTTACGGGCTCTACGAGCAGTACTTC.